Below, one T cell receptor (beta chain) is given with its context. This entry is derived from a study of blood T cells in healthy people across ages. Every sample gave at least 5.5 micrograms of total RNA when it was extracted. Alongside a J-beta primer mix, a sample-barcoded 5' primer served in a second PCR lasting about 7 to 12 cycles. MiXCR was run by TCRdb on the 5' RACE reads, yielding one entry per CDR3 protein. The sample holds over 500,000 distinct CDR3 sequences, roughly half seen once. With V trimmed by 0 bases and J by 3 bases, 12 bases remained unmatched. Looked up from germline, CDR1 is DFQATT and CDR2 is SNEGSKA (reference sequence). The CDR3 has 18 amino acids.

The chain has TRBV20-1 and TRBJ2-5, with TRBD2 matching over 11 bases. The sequence was obtained from a woman older than 75 in good health. The sequenced material came from blood. The CDR3 nucleotides read TGCAGTGCTAGAGAAAATGATATGACTAGCGGGAATGAAGAGACCCAGTACTTC. As protein: CSARENDMTSGNEETQYF.